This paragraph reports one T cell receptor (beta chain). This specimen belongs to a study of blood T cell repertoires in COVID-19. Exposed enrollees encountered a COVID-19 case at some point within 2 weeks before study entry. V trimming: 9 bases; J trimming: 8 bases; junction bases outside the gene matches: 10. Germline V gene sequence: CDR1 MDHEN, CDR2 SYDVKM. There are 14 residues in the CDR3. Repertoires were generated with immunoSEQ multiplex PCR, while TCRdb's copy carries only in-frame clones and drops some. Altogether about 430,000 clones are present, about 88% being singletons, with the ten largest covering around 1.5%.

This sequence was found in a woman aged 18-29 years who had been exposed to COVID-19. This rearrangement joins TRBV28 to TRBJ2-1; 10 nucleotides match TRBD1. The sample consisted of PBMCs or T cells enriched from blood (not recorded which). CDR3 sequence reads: CASDLGQGPHEQFF. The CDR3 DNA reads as TGTGCCAGTGACCTGGGACAGGGGCCCCATGAGCAGTTCTTC.